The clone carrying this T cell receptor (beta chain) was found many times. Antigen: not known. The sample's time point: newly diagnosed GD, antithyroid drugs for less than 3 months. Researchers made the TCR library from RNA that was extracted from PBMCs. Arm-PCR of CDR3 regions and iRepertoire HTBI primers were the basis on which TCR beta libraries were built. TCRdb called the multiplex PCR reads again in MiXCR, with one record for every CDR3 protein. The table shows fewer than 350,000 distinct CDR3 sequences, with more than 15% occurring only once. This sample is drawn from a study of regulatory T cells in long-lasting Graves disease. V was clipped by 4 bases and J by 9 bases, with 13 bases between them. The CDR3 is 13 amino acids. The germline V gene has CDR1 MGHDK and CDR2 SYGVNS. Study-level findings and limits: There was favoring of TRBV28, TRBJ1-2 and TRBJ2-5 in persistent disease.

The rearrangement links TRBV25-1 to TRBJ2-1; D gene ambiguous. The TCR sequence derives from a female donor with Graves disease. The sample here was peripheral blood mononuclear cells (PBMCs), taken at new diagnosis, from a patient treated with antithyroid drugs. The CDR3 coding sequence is TGTGCCAGCAGTGGCCCCTCGTTGGGTGAGCAGTTCTTC. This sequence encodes CASSGPSLGEQFF.